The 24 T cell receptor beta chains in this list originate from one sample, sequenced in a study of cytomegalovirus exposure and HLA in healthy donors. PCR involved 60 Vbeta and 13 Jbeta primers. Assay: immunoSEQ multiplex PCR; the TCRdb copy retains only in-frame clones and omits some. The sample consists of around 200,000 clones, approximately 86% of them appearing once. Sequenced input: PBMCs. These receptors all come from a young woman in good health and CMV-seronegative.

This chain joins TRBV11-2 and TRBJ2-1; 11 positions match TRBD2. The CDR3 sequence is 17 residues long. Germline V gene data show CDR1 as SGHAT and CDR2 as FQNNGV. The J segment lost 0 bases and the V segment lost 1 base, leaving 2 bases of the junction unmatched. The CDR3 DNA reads TGTGCCAGCAGCTTAGGACTAGCGGGAAGCTCCTACAATGAGCAGTTCTTC. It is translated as CASSLGLAGSSYNEQFF.

CDR3 sequence reads: CASGWTSALRGQFF. The CDR3 coding sequence is TGTGCCAGCGGGTGGACTAGCGCGTTGCGGGGGCAGTTCTTC. The rearrangement joins TRBV28 to TRBJ2-1, with 9 bases fitting TRBD2. The CDR3 has 14 residues. Unmatched junction bases numbered 14, after V lost 8 bases and J lost 12 bases. The germline V gene encodes CDR1 MDHEN and CDR2 SYDVKM.

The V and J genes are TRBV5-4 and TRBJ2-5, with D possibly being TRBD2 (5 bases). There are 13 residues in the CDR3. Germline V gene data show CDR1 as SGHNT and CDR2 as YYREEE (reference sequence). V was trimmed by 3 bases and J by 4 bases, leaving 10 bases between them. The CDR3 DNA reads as TGTGCCAGCAGCTGGTCTCGGGGAGAGACCCAGTACTTC. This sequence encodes CASSWSRGETQYF.

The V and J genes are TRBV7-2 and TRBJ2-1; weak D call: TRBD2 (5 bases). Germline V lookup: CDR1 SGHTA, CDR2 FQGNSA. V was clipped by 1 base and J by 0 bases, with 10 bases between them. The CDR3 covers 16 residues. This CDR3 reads CASSLVARSSYNEQFF. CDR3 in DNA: TGTGCCAGCAGCTTAGTAGCGAGGAGCTCCTACAATGAGCAGTTCTTC.

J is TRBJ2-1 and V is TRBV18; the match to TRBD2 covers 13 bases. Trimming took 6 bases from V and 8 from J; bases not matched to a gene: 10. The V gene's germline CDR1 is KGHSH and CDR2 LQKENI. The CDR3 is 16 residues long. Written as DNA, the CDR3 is TGTGCCAGCTCGCCCCGGGGACTAGCGGGAAGGGATGAGCAGTTCTTC. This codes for CASSPRGLAGRDEQFF.

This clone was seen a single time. CDR3 amino acids: CASSFGPGNSPLHF. The CDR3 region has the DNA TGTGCCAGCAGTTTCGGTCCGGGGAATTCACCCCTCCACTTT. This sequence joins TRBV27 and TRBJ1-6; D gene uncertain. CDR3 length: 14 residues. Looked up from germline, CDR1 is MNHEY and CDR2 is SMNVEV (reference sequence). Trimming stripped 3 bases from V and 7 bases from J, with 10 bases between.

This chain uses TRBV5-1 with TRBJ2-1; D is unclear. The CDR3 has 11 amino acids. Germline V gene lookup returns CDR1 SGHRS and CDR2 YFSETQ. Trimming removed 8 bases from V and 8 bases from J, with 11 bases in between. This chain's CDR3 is CARKYRDEQFF. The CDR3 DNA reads TGCGCCAGGAAGTATCGCGATGAGCAGTTCTTC.

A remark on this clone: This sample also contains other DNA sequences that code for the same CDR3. The DNA for the CDR3 is TGTGCCAGCAGCTTGGGGGCATACGAGCAGTACTTC. Translation: CASSLGAYEQYF. This chain links TRBV5-4 with TRBJ2-7, with D uncertain. Germline V lookup: CDR1 SGHNT, CDR2 YYREEE (reference sequence). The CDR3 extends over 12 amino acids. Trimming cost V 0 bases and J 4 bases, with 5 bases left between them.

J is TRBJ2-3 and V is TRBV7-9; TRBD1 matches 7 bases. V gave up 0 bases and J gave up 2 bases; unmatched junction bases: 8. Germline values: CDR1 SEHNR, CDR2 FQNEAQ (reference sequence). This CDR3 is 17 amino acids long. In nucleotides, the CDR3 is TGTGCCAGCAGCTTAGCGTCCAGGGACAGCCTCACAGATACGCAGTATTTT. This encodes CASSLASRDSLTDTQYF.

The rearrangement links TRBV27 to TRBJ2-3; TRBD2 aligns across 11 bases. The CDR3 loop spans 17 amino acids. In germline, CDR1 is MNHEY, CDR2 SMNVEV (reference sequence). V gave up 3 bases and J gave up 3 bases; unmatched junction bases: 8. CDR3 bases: TGTGCCAGCAGTTTTCGGATAGCGGGAGGGCCAACAGATACGCAGTATTTT. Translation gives CASSFRIAGGPTDTQYF.

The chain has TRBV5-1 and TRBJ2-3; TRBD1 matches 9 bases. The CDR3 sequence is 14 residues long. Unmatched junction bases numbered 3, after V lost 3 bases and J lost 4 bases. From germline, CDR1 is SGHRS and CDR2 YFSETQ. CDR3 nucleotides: TGCGCCAGCAGCTCGGACAGGGGCGCAGATACGCAGTATTTT. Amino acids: CASSSDRGADTQYF. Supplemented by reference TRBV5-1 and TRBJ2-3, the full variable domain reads KAGVTQTPRYLIKTRGQQVTLSCSPISGHRSVSWYQQTPGQGLQFLFEYFSETQRNKGNFPGRFSGRQFSNSRSEMNVSTLELGDSALYLCASSSDRGADTQYFGPGTRLTVL.

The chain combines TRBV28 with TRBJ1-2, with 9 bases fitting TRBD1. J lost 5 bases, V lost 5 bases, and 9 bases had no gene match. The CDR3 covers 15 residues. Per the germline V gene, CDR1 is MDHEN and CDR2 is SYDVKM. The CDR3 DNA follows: TGTGCCAGCAGTCTACAGGGGGCGCTTCAATATGGCTACACCTTC. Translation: CASSLQGALQYGYTF.

The CDR3 nucleotides are TGTGCCAGCAGCAGATACAGGGGGTCCCACACCGGGGAGCTGTTTTTT. It is translated as CASSRYRGSHTGELFF. The gene calls are TRBV11-2 and TRBJ2-2; 8 bases are shared with TRBD1. The J segment lost 3 bases and the V segment lost 5 bases, leaving 8 bases of the junction unmatched. The germline CDR1 and CDR2 sequences are SGHAT and FQNNGV. The CDR3 covers 16 residues.

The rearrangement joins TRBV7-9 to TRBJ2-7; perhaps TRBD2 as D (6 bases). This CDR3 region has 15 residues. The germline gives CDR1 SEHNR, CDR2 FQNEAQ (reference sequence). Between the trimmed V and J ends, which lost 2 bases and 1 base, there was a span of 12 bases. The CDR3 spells CASSLISGVSYEQYF. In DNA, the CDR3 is TGTGCCAGCAGCTTAATTAGCGGCGTTTCCTACGAGCAGTACTTC.

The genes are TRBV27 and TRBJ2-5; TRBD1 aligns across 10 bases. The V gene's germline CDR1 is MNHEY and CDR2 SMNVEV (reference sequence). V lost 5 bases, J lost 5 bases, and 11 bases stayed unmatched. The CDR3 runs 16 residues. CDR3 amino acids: CASSPRQGAMWETQYF. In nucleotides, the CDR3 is TGTGCCAGCAGTCCTCGACAGGGGGCGATGTGGGAGACCCAGTACTTC.

In nucleotides, the CDR3 is TGTGCCAGCAGCCGTAGCGGGAGCTCCTACAATGAGCAGTTCTTC. It yields the protein CASSRSGSSYNEQFF. The chain recombines TRBV9 with TRBJ2-1; 9 bases line up with TRBD2. Germline loops: CDR1 SGDLS, CDR2 YYNGEE. Trimming at V came to 4 bases and at J to 0 bases, leaving 2 bases not matched to a gene. CDR3 size: 15 residues. The whole variable domain, remainder taken from reference TRBV9 and TRBJ2-1, is DSGVTQTPKHLITATGQRVTLRCSPRSGDLSVYWYQQSLDQGLQFLIQYYNGEERAKGNILERFSAQQFPDLHSELNLSSLELGDSALYFCASSRSGSSYNEQFFGPGTRLTVL.

CDR3 DNA: TGTGCCAGCAGTTACTCGCCAGGGTCGGATACGCAGTATTTT. Amino acids: CASSYSPGSDTQYF. The chain links TRBV6-5 to TRBJ2-3, with D possibly TRBD1 on 5 matching bases. Germline values: CDR1 MNHEY, CDR2 SVGAGI. The CDR3 covers 14 residues. Trimming cost V 0 bases and J 6 bases, with 10 bases left between them.

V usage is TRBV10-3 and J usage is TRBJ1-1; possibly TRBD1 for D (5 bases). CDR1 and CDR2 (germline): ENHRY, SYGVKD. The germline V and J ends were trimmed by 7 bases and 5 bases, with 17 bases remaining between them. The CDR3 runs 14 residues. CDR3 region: CAITRSKPGTEAFF. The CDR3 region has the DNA TGTGCCATCACCCGATCTAAACCAGGGACTGAAGCTTTCTTT.

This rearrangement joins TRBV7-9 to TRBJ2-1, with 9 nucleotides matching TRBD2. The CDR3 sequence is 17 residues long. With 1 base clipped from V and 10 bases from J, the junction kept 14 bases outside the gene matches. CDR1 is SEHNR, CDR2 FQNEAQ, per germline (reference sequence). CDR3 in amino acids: CASSLDRGGGVAWEQFF. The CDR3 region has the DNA TGTGCCAGCAGCTTAGACCGCGGCGGGGGGGTAGCCTGGGAGCAGTTCTTC.

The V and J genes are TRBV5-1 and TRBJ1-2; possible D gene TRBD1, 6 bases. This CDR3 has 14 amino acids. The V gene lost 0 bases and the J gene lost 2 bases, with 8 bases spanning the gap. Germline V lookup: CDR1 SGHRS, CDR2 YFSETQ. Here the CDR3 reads CASSLGDTNYGYTF. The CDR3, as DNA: TGCGCCAGCAGCTTGGGGGACACGAACTATGGCTACACCTTC.

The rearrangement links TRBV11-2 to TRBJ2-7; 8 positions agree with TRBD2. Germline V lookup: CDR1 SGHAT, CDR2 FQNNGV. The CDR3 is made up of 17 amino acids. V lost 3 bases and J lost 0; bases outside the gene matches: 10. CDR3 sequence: CASSFPREGGGSYEQYF. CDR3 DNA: TGTGCCAGCAGCTTTCCCCGGGAGGGAGGGGGCTCCTACGAGCAGTACTTC.

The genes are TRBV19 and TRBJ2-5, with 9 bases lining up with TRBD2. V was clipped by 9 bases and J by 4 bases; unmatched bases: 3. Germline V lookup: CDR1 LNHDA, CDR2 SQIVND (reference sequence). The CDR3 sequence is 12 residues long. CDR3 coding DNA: TGTGCCAGCCAGGGACTAGCAGAGACCCAGTACTTC. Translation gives CASQGLAETQYF.

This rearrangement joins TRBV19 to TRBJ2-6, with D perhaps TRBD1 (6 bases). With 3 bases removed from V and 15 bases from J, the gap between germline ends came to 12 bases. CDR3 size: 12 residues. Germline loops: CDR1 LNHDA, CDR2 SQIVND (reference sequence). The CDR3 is CASSIREGGLTF. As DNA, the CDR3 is TGTGCCAGTAGTATTAGGGAAGGGGGCCTGACTTTC.

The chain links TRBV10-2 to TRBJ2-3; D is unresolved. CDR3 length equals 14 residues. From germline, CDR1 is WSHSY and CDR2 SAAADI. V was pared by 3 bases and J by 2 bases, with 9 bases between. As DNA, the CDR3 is TGCGCCAGCAGTGACCCCCCCCTCACAGATACGCAGTATTTT. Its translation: CASSDPPLTDTQYF.